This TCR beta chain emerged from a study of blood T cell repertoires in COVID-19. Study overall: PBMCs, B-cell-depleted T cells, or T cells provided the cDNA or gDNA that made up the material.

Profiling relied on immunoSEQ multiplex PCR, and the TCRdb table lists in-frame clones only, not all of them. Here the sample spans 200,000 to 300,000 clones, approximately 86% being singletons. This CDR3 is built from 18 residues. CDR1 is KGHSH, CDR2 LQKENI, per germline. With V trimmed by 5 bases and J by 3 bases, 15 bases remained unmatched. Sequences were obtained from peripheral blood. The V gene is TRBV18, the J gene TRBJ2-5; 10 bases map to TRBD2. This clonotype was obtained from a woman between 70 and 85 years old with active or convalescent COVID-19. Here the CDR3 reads CASSSSGVSGGTEETQYF. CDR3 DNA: TGTGCCAGCTCATCTTCGGGGGTTAGCGGGGGGACAGAAGAGACCCAGTACTTC.